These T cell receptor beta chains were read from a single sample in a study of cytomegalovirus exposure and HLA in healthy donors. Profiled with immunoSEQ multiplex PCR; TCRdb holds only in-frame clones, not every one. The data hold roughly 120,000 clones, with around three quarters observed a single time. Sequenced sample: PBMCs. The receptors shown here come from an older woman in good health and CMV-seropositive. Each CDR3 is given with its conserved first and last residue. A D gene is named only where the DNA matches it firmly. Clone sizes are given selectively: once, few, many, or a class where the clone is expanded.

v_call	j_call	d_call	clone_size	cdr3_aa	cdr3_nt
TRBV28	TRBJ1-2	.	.	CASSSSAPNIVGYTF	TGTGCCAGCAGTTCCAGTGCACCGAACATTGTTGGCTACACCTTC
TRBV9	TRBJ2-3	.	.	CASSIEQGYDTDTQYF	TGTGCCAGCAGCATCGAACAGGGATACGACACAGATACGCAGTATTTT
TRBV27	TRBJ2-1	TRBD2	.	CASSQLAGGNNEQFF	TGTGCCAGCAGTCAACTAGCGGGGGGAAACAATGAGCAGTTCTTC
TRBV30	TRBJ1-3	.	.	CAWTQQGSGNTIYF	TGTGCCTGGACCCAACAGGGCTCTGGAAACACCATATATTTT
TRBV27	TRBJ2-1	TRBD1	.	CASSSGQTYNEQFF	TGTGCCAGCAGTTCGGGACAGACCTACAATGAGCAGTTCTTC
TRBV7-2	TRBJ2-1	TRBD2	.	CASSLGLAGGEQFF	TGTGCCAGCAGCTTAGGGCTAGCGGGGGGTGAGCAGTTCTTC
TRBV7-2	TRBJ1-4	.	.	CASSLVQAEKLFF	TGTGCCAGCAGCTTAGTCCAGGCTGAAAAACTGTTTTTT
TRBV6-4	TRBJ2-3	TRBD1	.	CASSEGQDTDTQYF	TGTGCCAGCAGTGAGGGACAGGACACAGATACGCAGTATTTT
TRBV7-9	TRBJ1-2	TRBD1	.	CASSTRGGQGAGGYTF	TGTGCCAGCAGCACTAGAGGGGGACAGGGGGCTGGCGGCTACACCTTC
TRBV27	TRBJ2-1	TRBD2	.	CASSERTGTREFF	TGTGCCAGCAGTGAAAGAACCGGGACTAGGGAGTTCTTC
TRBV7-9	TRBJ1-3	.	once	CSSSSGYSGNTIYF	TGTTCCAGCAGCTCGGGTTACTCTGGAAACACCATATATTTT
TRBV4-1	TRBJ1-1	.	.	CASRNRDWQNTEAFF	TGCGCCAGCAGGAACCGGGATTGGCAGAACACTGAAGCTTTCTTT
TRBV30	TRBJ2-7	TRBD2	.	CAWRRSLLAGAYEQYF	TGTGCCTGGAGGCGTAGCCTCCTAGCGGGAGCCTACGAGCAGTACTTC
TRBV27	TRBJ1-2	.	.	CASRPTGIIYYGYTF	TGTGCCAGCAGACCTACAGGGATCATCTACTATGGCTACACCTTC
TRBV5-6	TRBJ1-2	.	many	CASSVQASNYGYTF	TGTGCCAGCAGCGTACAGGCTTCTAACTATGGCTACACCTTC
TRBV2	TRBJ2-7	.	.	CASSEAPQGAYEQYF	TGTGCCAGCAGTGAAGCTCCACAGGGTGCCTACGAGCAGTACTTC
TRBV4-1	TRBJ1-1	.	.	CASSQVCRQSFCDAFF	TGCGCCAGCAGCCAAGTTTGTCGACAGTCTTTTTGTGATGCTTTCTTT
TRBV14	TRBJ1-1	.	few	CASSQGIWGREMNTEAFF	TGTGCCAGCAGCCAAGGAATCTGGGGCCGGGAGATGAACACTGAAGCTTTCTTT
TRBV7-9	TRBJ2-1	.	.	CASSQAITRESGFF	TGTGCCAGCAGCCAGGCTATTACACGGGAATCGGGGTTCTTC
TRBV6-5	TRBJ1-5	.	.	CASRTRQQGDQPQHF	TGTGCCAGCAGAACGCGACAACAGGGAGATCAGCCCCAGCATTTT
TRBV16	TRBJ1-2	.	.	CASSQSRELYGYTF	TGTGCCAGCAGCCAATCGCGGGAGCTCTATGGCTACACCTTC
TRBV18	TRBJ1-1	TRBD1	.	CASSLGTGETEAFF	TGTGCCAGCTCACTCGGGACAGGGGAGACTGAAGCTTTCTTT
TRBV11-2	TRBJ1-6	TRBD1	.	CASSSNPQGIAPLHF	TGTGCCAGCAGCTCTAACCCACAGGGGATTGCACCCCTCCACTTT
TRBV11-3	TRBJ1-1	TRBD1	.	CASSLEFRGRNTEAFF	TGTGCCAGCAGCTTAGAGTTCAGGGGGAGGAACACTGAAGCTTTCTTT
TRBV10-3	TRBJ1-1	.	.	CAIRGGDGTEAFF	TGTGCCATCAGAGGAGGGGATGGCACTGAAGCTTTCTTT
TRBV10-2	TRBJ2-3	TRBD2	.	CASSGGLAGGPRFTDTQYF	TGCGCCAGCAGTGGCGGACTAGCGGGAGGGCCGAGGTTCACAGATACGCAGTATTTT
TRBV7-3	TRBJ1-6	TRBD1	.	CASSLLSTGDSPLHF	TGTGCCAGCAGCTTACTATCGACAGGGGATTCACCCCTCCACTTT